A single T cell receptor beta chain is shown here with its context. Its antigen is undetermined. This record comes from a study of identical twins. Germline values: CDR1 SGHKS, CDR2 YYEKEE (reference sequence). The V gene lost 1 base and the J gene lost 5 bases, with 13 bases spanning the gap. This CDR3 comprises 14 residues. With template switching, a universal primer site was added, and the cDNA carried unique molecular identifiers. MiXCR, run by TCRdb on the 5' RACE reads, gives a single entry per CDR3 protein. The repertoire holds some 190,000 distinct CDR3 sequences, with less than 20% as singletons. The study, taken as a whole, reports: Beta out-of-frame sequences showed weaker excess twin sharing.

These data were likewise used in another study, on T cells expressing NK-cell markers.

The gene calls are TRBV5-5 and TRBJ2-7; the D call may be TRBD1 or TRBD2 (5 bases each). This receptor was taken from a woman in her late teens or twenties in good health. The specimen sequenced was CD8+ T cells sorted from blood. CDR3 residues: CASSLLGEFNEQYF. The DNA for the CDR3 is TGTGCCAGCAGCTTGCTGGGGGAATTCAACGAGCAGTACTTC. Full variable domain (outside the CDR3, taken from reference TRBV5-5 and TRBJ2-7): DAGVTQSPTHLIKTRGQQVTLRCSPISGHKSVSWYQQVLGQGPQFIFQYYEKEERGRGNFPDRFSARQFPNYSSELNVNALLLGDSALYLCASSLLGEFNEQYFGPGTRLTVT.